Below, one T cell receptor beta chain is given with its context. No antigen is known for it. Per the germline V gene, CDR1 is SGHAT and CDR2 is FQDESV (reference sequence). There are 13 residues in the CDR3. V lost 1 base and J 7 bases, leaving 8 bases between the germline ends. The source of the sample is a study of vaccination and CD4 T cells after COVID-19. Study details: Convalescent patients were SARS-CoV-2 positive by nasal swab PCR; under ten mild, one severe. The makeup of the convalescents was six males and four females, two of them Hispanic.

Cultured CD4+ T cells had their DNA profiled by the Oncomine TCR Beta short-read assay. TCRdb itself ran the PCR reads through MiXCR, one entry per CDR3 protein. This sample has tens of thousands of distinct CDR3 sequences, with 45% to 50% found just once. Indicated treatment: roughly 10-day PBMC culture with coronavirus spike peptide pools or control peptides (ViraFEST assay). This TCR was recovered from a human donor who had recovered from COVID-19. The V gene is TRBV11-1, the J gene TRBJ1-5; D remains unclear. Source material: CD4+ T cells from blood, cultured in vitro. The CDR3 coding sequence is TGTGCCAGCAGCTTAGGCGCCGCCCAGCCCCAGCATTTT. Protein product: CASSLGAAQPQHF.